This TCR beta chain was observed in a study of T cells after yellow fever vaccination. This CDR3 spans 14 amino acids. V lost 0 bases to trimming and J lost 4 bases, with 10 bases between them. Germline V gene sequence: CDR1 SGHRS, CDR2 YFSETQ. Each CDR3 protein is one row after TCRdb ran MiXCR on the 5' RACE reads. Among nearly 550,000 distinct CDR3 sequences, under 25% were seen once, and the ten largest hold more than 13%. This chain uses TRBV5-1 with TRBJ2-5; TRBD1 is a possible D gene (5 bases). This specimen consisted of PBMCs, obtained 15 days after the yellow fever booster vaccination. The receptor comes from a man younger than 40 who received the YFV17D yellow fever vaccine. CDR3 bases: TGCGCCAGCAGCTTGGTTCTAGGGGCAGAGACCCAGTACTTC. Protein sequence: CASSLVLGAETQYF.